Listed below are T cell receptor beta chains from one sample, sequenced in a study of blood T cell repertoires in COVID-19. Produced via immunoSEQ multiplex PCR; TCRdb's table is partial and in-frame only. The table shows about 60,000 clones, with about 88% occurring only once. The sequenced sample consisted of peripheral blood. These receptors were taken from a man between 70 and 80 years old with acute or convalescent COVID-19. Each CDR3 is given with its conserved first and last residue. A D gene is named only where the DNA matches it firmly. Clone size is given for some rows only: seen once, a few or many times, or a class if the clone is expanded.

j_gene | v_gene | d_gene | abundance | CDR3aa | CDR3nt
TRBJ2-1 | TRBV19 | . | . | CASSRNTGTFYNEQFF | TGTGCCAGTAGTCGGAACACCGGGACATTCTACAATGAGCAGTTCTTC
TRBJ1-1 | TRBV18 | . | . | CASSPPSLQDTEAFF | TGTGCCAGCTCACCACCAAGTTTACAGGACACTGAAGCTTTCTTT
TRBJ2-2 | TRBV5-4 | . | . | CASSLDSTGELFF | TGTGCCAGCAGCCTCGACAGCACCGGGGAGCTGTTTTTT
TRBJ1-5 | TRBV6-5 | . | . | CASSYDWRSGQPQHF | TGTGCCAGCAGTTACGATTGGCGATCGGGTCAGCCCCAGCATTTT
TRBJ1-1 | TRBV19 | TRBD1 | . | CASSNRGRDTEAFF | TGTGCCAGCTCGAACAGGGGGCGAGACACTGAAGCTTTCTTT
TRBJ2-5 | TRBV18 | . | . | CASSPSPGAGETQYF | TGTGCCAGCTCACCAAGCCCAGGGGCTGGAGAGACCCAGTACTTC
TRBJ1-1 | TRBV30 | . | once | CAWSRGRGPQMNTEAFF | TGTGCCTGGAGTAGGGGGAGGGGACCCCAGATGAACACTGAAGCTTTCTTT
TRBJ1-4 | TRBV6-5 | TRBD1 | . | CASSNRQGQNEKLFF | TGTGCCAGCAGTAACAGACAGGGGCAGAATGAAAAACTGTTTTTT
TRBJ2-1 | TRBV7-9 | . | . | CASSLGQGSYNEQFF | TGTGCCAGCAGCTTAGGGCAGGGGTCCTACAATGAGCAGTTCTTC
TRBJ2-2 | TRBV5-8 | . | . | CASTRGEGINTGELFF | TGTGCCAGCACCCGAGGCGAGGGTATCAATACCGGGGAGCTGTTTTTT
TRBJ2-7 | TRBV4-1 | TRBD1 | medium-sized | CASSHMNRGYEQYF | TGCGCCAGCAGCCACATGAACAGGGGATACGAGCAGTACTTC
TRBJ1-6 | TRBV25-1 | . | . | CASSEYQGRNSPLHF | TGTGCCAGCAGTGAATACCAGGGCAGAAATTCACCCCTCCACTTT
TRBJ2-5 | TRBV5-1 | . | . | CASSKSRGLTETQYF | TGCGCCAGCAGCAAGAGCAGGGGCCTTACAGAGACCCAGTACTTC
TRBJ2-7 | TRBV9 | . | . | CASSVGGAAREQYF | TGTGCCAGCAGCGTAGGGGGAGCCGCGAGAGAGCAGTACTTC
TRBJ2-2 | TRBV9 | . | . | CASSSGNTGELFF | TGTGCCAGCAGCTCCGGGAACACCGGGGAGCTGTTTTTT
TRBJ2-2 | TRBV7-8 | . | . | CASSLWTSNTGELFF | TGTGCCAGCAGCTTATGGACATCCAACACCGGGGAGCTGTTTTTT
TRBJ1-5 | TRBV19 | TRBD1 | . | CASKLTGAGNQPQHF | TGTGCCAGTAAGTTGACAGGGGCGGGCAATCAGCCCCAGCATTTT
TRBJ2-3 | TRBV30 | . | . | CAWSVQAGLRSDTQYF | TGTGCCTGGAGTGTACAGGCAGGGTTAAGGTCAGATACGCAGTATTTT
TRBJ1-6 | TRBV4-1 | . | . | CASSQDSSYPGGNNSPLHF | TGCGCCAGCAGCCAAGATTCCTCCTACCCGGGGGGTAATAATTCACCCCTCCACTTT
TRBJ1-2 | TRBV3-1/TRBV3-2 | TRBD1 | . | CASSHQGAYGYTF | TGTGCCAGCAGCCACCAGGGGGCCTATGGCTACACCTTC
TRBJ2-3 | TRBV3-1/TRBV3-2 | . | . | CASSQDIDTQYF | TGTGCCAGCAGCCAAGATATAGATACGCAGTATTTT
TRBJ2-5 | TRBV9 | TRBD1 | . | CASSAGTGSETQYF | TGTGCCAGCAGCGCCGGGACAGGATCAGAGACCCAGTACTTC
TRBJ1-2 | TRBV5-6 | TRBD1 | . | CASSLGDSRYGYTF | TGTGCCAGCAGCTTGGGGGACAGCCGCTATGGCTACACCTTC
TRBJ2-3 | TRBV2 | TRBD1 | . | CASNEGTGGTDTQYF | TGTGCCAGCAACGAAGGTACAGGGGGAACAGATACGCAGTATTTT
TRBJ1-3 | TRBV19 | TRBD1 | . | CASSDPGGPSGNTIYF | TGTGCCAGTAGTGACCCAGGGGGCCCGAGTGGAAACACCATATATTTT
TRBJ2-1 | TRBV5-1 | . | . | CASSSDPFQGEQFF | TGCGCCAGCAGCTCGGACCCGTTCCAGGGGGAGCAGTTCTTC
TRBJ2-3 | TRBV15 | . | . | CATSRDMTDTQYF | TGTGCCACCAGCAGAGATATGACAGATACGCAGTATTTT
TRBJ1-4 | TRBV3-1/TRBV3-2 | . | . | CASSQAQAKPNEKLFF | TGTGCCAGCAGCCAGGCACAGGCAAAGCCAAATGAAAAACTGTTTTTT
TRBJ2-3 | TRBV7-2 | TRBD2 | . | CASSLLSGGRTDTQYF | TGTGCCAGCAGCTTGTTATCGGGGGGACGCACAGATACGCAGTATTTT
TRBJ1-1 | TRBV19 | TRBD1 | . | CASSIDWGQGLMNTEAFF | TGTGCCAGTAGTATAGATTGGGGACAGGGGTTGATGAACACTGAAGCTTTCTTT
TRBJ2-3 | TRBV27 | TRBD2 | . | CASSRFWGGRDTQYF | TGTGCCAGCAGTAGATTTTGGGGGGGGAGGGATACGCAGTATTTT
TRBJ1-1 | TRBV6-8 | . | . | CASRTILDRGSGIEAFF | TGTGCCAGCAGGACCATTTTAGACCGGGGATCGGGGATTGAAGCTTTCTTT
TRBJ2-1 | TRBV27 | TRBD2 | . | CASSFWRGARNYNEQFF | TGTGCCAGCAGTTTCTGGCGGGGGGCTCGAAATTACAATGAGCAGTTCTTC
TRBJ2-1 | TRBV7-2 | . | . | CASSLGLNNEQFF | TGTGCCAGCAGCTTAGGACTAAACAATGAGCAGTTCTTC
TRBJ1-2 | TRBV3-1/TRBV3-2 | TRBD1 | . | CASSQDRTGGNSLRSF | TGTGCCAGCAGCCAAGATCGGACAGGGGGGAATTCGTTACGATCCTTC
TRBJ1-1 | TRBV11-3 | . | . | CASSLEPGTEAFF | TGTGCCAGCAGCTTAGAACCGGGAACTGAAGCTTTCTTT
TRBJ2-7 | TRBV5-6 | . | . | CASSLTPGQLPYEQYF | TGTGCCAGCAGTCTAACCCCGGGACAACTCCCATACGAGCAGTACTTC
TRBJ1-3 | TRBV9 | TRBD1 | . | CASSVSAPGTGTSISGNTIYF | TGTGCCAGCAGCGTATCGGCCCCCGGGACAGGCACCTCGATTTCTGGAAACACCATATATTTT
TRBJ2-2 | TRBV7-2 | . | . | CASSLGGVTGELFF | TGTGCCAGCAGCTTAGGGGGCGTTACCGGGGAGCTGTTTTTT
TRBJ2-2 | TRBV30 | . | . | CAWRGGGPGGLFF | TGTGCCTGGAGAGGCGGGGGCCCGGGGGGGCTGTTTTTT